The T cell receptor (beta chain) described here comes from a study of T cell responses to AZD1222 COVID-19 vaccine. Clones were read by immunoSEQ multiplex PCR, and TCRdb kept only the in-frame ones, dropping some. The table records 100,000 to 150,000 clones, more than 75% of them present only once. In regard to this clone: Its specificity is unknown.

The study's findings and limits: White British people made up most donors, females outnumbered males, and clonal diversity was possibly underestimated. Only five or six individuals given AZD1222 were seropositive at baseline. An increase in Spike-specific TCR breadth and depth was observed after two AZD1222 doses. Repertoire sampling happened only post peak T cell response.

Per germline, CDR1 SGHRS and CDR2 YFSETQ. With 0 bases clipped from V and 3 bases from J, the junction kept 3 bases outside the gene matches. The CDR3 sequence is 15 residues long. The TCR sequence derives from an adult who received the AZD1222 COVID-19 vaccine. Sequenced here: peripheral blood, sampled 28 days after the second AZD1222 dose. This chain uses TRBV5-1 with TRBJ2-7, with 10 nucleotides matching TRBD2. CDR3 residues: CASSLAGTSVYEQYF. In DNA form, the CDR3 reads TGCGCCAGCAGCTTGGCGGGGACTAGCGTCTACGAGCAGTACTTC.